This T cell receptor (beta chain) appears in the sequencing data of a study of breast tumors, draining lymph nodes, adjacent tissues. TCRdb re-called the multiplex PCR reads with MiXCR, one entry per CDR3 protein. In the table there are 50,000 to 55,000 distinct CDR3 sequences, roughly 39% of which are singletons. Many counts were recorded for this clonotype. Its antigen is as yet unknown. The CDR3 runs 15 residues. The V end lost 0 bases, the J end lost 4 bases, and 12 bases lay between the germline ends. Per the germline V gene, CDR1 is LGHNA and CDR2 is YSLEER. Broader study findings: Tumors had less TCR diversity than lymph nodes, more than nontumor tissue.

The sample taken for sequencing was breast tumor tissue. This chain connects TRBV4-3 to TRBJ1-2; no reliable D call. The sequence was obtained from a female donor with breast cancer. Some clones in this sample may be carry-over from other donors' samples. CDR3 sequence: CASSQDLGQAYGYTF. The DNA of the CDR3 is TGCGCCAGCAGCCAAGATCTTGGCCAGGCCTATGGCTACACCTTC.